One sample yielded the 30 T cell receptor beta chains listed below, sequenced in a study of blood T cell repertoires in COVID-19. Sequencing used immunoSEQ multiplex PCR; TCRdb keeps in-frame clones, though not all of them. This sample has around 260,000 clones, with about 87% found just once. The specimen sequenced was peripheral blood. All receptors come from a woman aged 70-85 years with COVID-19, enrolled during active disease.

On this clone: Other DNA sequences of this sample code for an identical CDR3. The chain uses TRBV5-4 and TRBJ1-6; D gene ambiguous. V lost 0 bases and J lost 7, with 8 bases in between. CDR1 is SGHNT, CDR2 YYREEE, per germline (reference sequence). The CDR3 runs to 14 residues. This CDR3 reads CASSLDRSNSPLHF. In DNA form, the CDR3 reads TGTGCCAGCAGCTTGGACAGATCAAATTCACCCCTCCACTTT.

The chain recombines TRBV9 with TRBJ1-4; D not resolved. This CDR3 spans 16 amino acids. Germline values: CDR1 SGDLS, CDR2 YYNGEE. The ends were cut back, 0 bases at V and 4 bases at J, with 13 bases in the middle. Written as DNA, the CDR3 is TGTGCCAGCAGCGTAGAAAGCGGGGTTAATAATGAAAAACTGTTTTTT. This encodes CASSVESGVNNEKLFF.

V is TRBV28 and J is TRBJ1-2, with 7 bases aligning to TRBD1. The V and J ends lost 6 bases and 3 bases, in that order; junction bases with no gene match: 10. CDR1 and CDR2 (germline): MDHEN, SYDVKM. The CDR3 runs to 15 residues. For the CDR3, the DNA is TGTGCCAGCAGCCGAGGACAGGAGTTTTACTATGGCTACACCTTC. This translates into CASSRGQEFYYGYTF.

The chain combines TRBV10-3 with TRBJ2-2; 9 positions agree with TRBD1. The germline V gene has CDR1 ENHRY and CDR2 SYGVKD. After removal of 6 bases from V and 9 bases from J, the junction contained 8 bases not matched to a gene. The CDR3 runs 14 residues. The CDR3 reads CAIRLGQGMRELFF. The CDR3 bases are TGTGCCATCAGGCTGGGACAGGGTATGAGGGAGCTGTTTTTT.

The chain couples TRBV28 to TRBJ1-2; D gene uncertain. Germline CDR1 and CDR2: MDHEN and SYDVKM. CDR3 length: 14 residues. V was shortened by 2 bases and J by 4 bases, with 11 bases between the two germline ends. The CDR3 nucleotides read TGTGCCAGCAGTTTACCCGGCAGGCCCTATGGCTACACCTTC. Translated, it gives CASSLPGRPYGYTF.

V is TRBV19 and J is TRBJ2-1; no reliable D call. Per the germline V gene, CDR1 is LNHDA and CDR2 is SQIVND (reference sequence). The CDR3 runs 15 residues. Trimming took off 5 bases at V and 6 bases at J, with 17 bases between the two ends. In DNA form, the CDR3 reads TGTGCCAGTAGTCTGACCGGGTTGGGTGCCAATGAGCAGTTCTTC. Amino acid sequence: CASSLTGLGANEQFF.

This chain joins TRBV3-1 (or the pseudogene TRBV3-2) and TRBJ2-1; D remains ambiguous. The CDR3 spans 15 residues. Germline CDR1 is LGHDT and CDR2 is YNNKEL (reference sequence). Trimming pared 0 bases from V and 1 base from J, leaving 7 bases between. The CDR3 protein is CASSQDRRSYNEQFF. The CDR3 bases are TGTGCCAGCAGCCAAGATAGGAGATCCTACAATGAGCAGTTCTTC.

This chain links TRBV7-3 with TRBJ2-1; D gene unclear. Trimming stripped 1 base from V and 0 bases from J, with 10 bases between. In germline, CDR1 is SGHTA, CDR2 FQGTGA. The CDR3 contains 16 residues. CDR3 sequence reads: CASSLNGPSSYNEQFF. CDR3 bases: TGTGCCAGCAGCTTAAATGGGCCGAGCTCCTACAATGAGCAGTTCTTC.

The chain joins TRBV4-3 to TRBJ1-6; TRBD1 is a possible D gene (6 bases). The CDR3 totals 17 residues. Germline-derived CDR1 and CDR2 are LGHNA and YSLEER. Trimming took off 1 base at V and 3 bases at J, with 13 bases between the two ends. CDR3 residues: CASSQARQDIYNSPLHF. CDR3 DNA: TGCGCCAGCAGCCAAGCCAGACAGGATATCTATAATTCACCCCTCCACTTT.

This chain joins TRBV11-2 and TRBJ1-1; no firm D call. The CDR3 loop spans 13 amino acids. CDR1 and CDR2 (germline): SGHAT, FQNNGV. Trimming took off 1 base at V and 1 base at J, with 4 bases between the two ends. CDR3 residues: CASSLVRNTEAFF. Here the CDR3 DNA reads TGTGCCAGCAGCTTAGTTCGGAACACTGAAGCTTTCTTT.

Here the CDR3 reads CATRQVYEQYF. Here the CDR3 DNA reads TGTGCCACCCGACAGGTCTACGAGCAGTACTTC. V gene TRBV25-1 combines with J gene TRBJ2-7, with D perhaps matching TRBD1 (6 bases). Germline V CDR1 and CDR2: MGHDK, SYGVNS. V was shortened by 10 bases and J by 3 bases, with 10 bases between the two germline ends. CDR3 length: 11 amino acids.

The chain employs TRBV6-6 and TRBJ2-3; 7 bases map to TRBD1. From germline, CDR1 is MNHNY and CDR2 SVGAGI (reference sequence). V shed 6 bases and J 5 bases; nucleotides not matched to a gene: 8. The CDR3 loop spans 14 amino acids. Here the CDR3 DNA reads TGTGCCAGCAGACCAAACAGGGGCCGAGATACGCAGTATTTT. This sequence encodes CASRPNRGRDTQYF.

The CDR3 DNA is TGTGCCAGCACCACCGCGCCTCTCCAAGAGACCCAGTACTTC. Translating gives CASTTAPLQETQYF. This chain uses TRBV5-4 with TRBJ2-5, with D unresolved. CDR1 SGHNT and CDR2 YYREEE come from the germline V gene (reference sequence). V dropped 6 bases and J dropped 1 base, with 13 bases sitting between them. The CDR3 totals 14 residues.

This clone was counted between two and nine times. This chain joins TRBV28 and TRBJ1-5, with 11 nucleotides matching TRBD1. The CDR3 covers 16 residues. Trimming removed 4 bases from V and 1 base from J; junction bases left unmatched: 3. From germline, CDR1 is MDHEN and CDR2 SYDVKM. CDR3 in amino acids: CASSSGTGGSNQPQHF. CDR3 coding DNA: TGTGCCAGCAGTTCCGGGACAGGGGGGAGCAATCAGCCCCAGCATTTT. Supplemented by reference TRBV28 and TRBJ1-5, the full variable domain reads DVKVTQSSRYLVKRTGEKVFLECVQDMDHENMFWYRQDPGLGLRLIYFSYDVKMKEKGDIPEGYSVSREKKERFSLILESASTNQTSMYLCASSSGTGGSNQPQHFGDGTRLSIL.

V gene TRBV28 combines with J gene TRBJ2-5, with 10 bases that match TRBD1. The CDR3 has 15 residues. CDR1 MDHEN and CDR2 SYDVKM come from the germline V gene. The junction had 5 bases not matched to a gene; V was cut back by 3 bases and J by 4 bases. CDR3 loop: CASSLGTGVGETQYF. DNA of the CDR3: TGTGCCAGCAGTTTGGGGACAGGGGTTGGAGAGACCCAGTACTTC.

The chain has TRBV4-3 and TRBJ2-6; 13 bases fit TRBD2. The CDR3 totals 19 residues. CDR1 and CDR2 from the germline V gene are LGHNA and YSLEER. V was pared by 3 bases and J by 4 bases, with 9 bases of the junction left unmatched. This chain's CDR3 is CASSQGSGTSGTGANVLTF. The CDR3 coding sequence is TGCGCCAGCAGCCAGGGGTCCGGGACTAGCGGGACCGGGGCCAACGTCCTGACTTTC.

The rearrangement joins TRBV27 to TRBJ1-1; D possibly corresponds to TRBD1 (5 bases). This CDR3 has 16 amino acids. CDR1 is MNHEY and CDR2 is SMNVEV in the germline V gene (reference sequence). Deletions cut 0 bases from V and 7 bases from J, with 18 bases between. The chain's CDR3 is CASSLSVILQGHEAFF. The CDR3 nucleotides are TGTGCCAGCAGTTTATCGGTTATATTGCAGGGTCATGAAGCTTTCTTT.

The chain employs TRBV27 and TRBJ1-6; D unclear. Between the trimmed V and J ends, which lost 8 bases and 3 bases, there was a span of 8 bases. The CDR3 contains 13 residues. Germline V lookup: CDR1 MNHEY, CDR2 SMNVEV (reference sequence). The chain's CDR3 is CASGQNYNSPLHF. The DNA of the CDR3 is TGTGCCAGCGGGCAGAACTATAATTCACCCCTCCACTTT.

The V gene is TRBV5-4, the J gene TRBJ1-2; TRBD1 is a possible D gene (6 bases). V lost 3 bases and J 5 bases, leaving 17 bases between the germline ends. The CDR3 has 15 amino acids. The germline V gene encodes CDR1 SGHNT and CDR2 YYREEE (reference sequence). CDR3 nucleotide sequence: TGTGCCAGCAGCTCAACAGGGCCCTCCCCTTATGGCTACACCTTC. Translation: CASSSTGPSPYGYTF.

V gene TRBV4-2 combines with J gene TRBJ1-2; D possibly corresponds to TRBD1 (6 bases). In germline, CDR1 is LGHNA, CDR2 YNFKEQ. The CDR3 is 16 residues long. V was shortened by 2 bases and J by 0 bases, with 13 bases between the two germline ends. CDR3 nucleotide sequence: TGTGCCAGCAGCCAACCTGGACAGAATACTAACTATGGCTACACCTTC. Translating it yields CASSQPGQNTNYGYTF.

This rearrangement joins TRBV6-2 or TRBV6-3 to TRBJ2-1; TRBD2 matches at 12 bases. CDR3 length equals 14 residues. The germline V gene has CDR1 MNHEY and CDR2 SVGEGT. The V and J ends lost 5 bases and 9 bases, in that order; junction bases with no gene match: 5. The DNA of the CDR3 is TGTGCCAGCAGTGCTAGCGGGAGGGCCTTTGAGCAGTTCTTC. Translation: CASSASGRAFEQFF.

The V and J genes are TRBV30 and TRBJ2-7; possibly TRBD2 for D (6 bases). V was trimmed by 0 bases and J by 5 bases, leaving 11 bases between them. Per the germline V gene, CDR1 is GTSNPN and CDR2 is SVGIG (reference sequence). The CDR3 is 13 amino acids. The chain's CDR3 is CAWSVIWEDEQYF. The CDR3 region has the DNA TGTGCCTGGAGTGTAATCTGGGAGGACGAGCAGTACTTC. Full variable domain (rest looked up from reference TRBV30 and TRBJ2-7): SQTIHQWPATLVQPVGSPLSLECTVEGTSNPNLYWYRQAAGRGLQLLFYSVGIGQISSEVPQNLSASRPQDRQFILSSKKLLLSDSGFYLCAWSVIWEDEQYFGPGTRLTVT.

The DNA of the CDR3 is TGTGCCGGTAACGGGAGTAAGATCACCCTCCACTTT. It encodes CAGNGSKITLHF. V and J are TRBV5-3 and TRBJ1-6; unclear D gene. TRBV5-3 is sorted into the ORF group, with uncertain function. The CDR3 has 12 residues. Between the trimmed V and J ends, which lost 10 bases and 14 bases, there was a span of 19 bases.

J is TRBJ1-5 and V is TRBV6-2 or TRBV6-3, with a weak D call TRBD1 (6 bases). The length of the CDR3 is 15 residues. The V and J ends lost 6 bases and 0 bases respectively, with 12 bases between them. Germline CDR1 MNHEY, CDR2 SVGEGT. CDR3 DNA sequence: TGTGCCAGCAGCGGACAGATCTATAGCAATCAGCCCCAGCATTTT. Translation: CASSGQIYSNQPQHF.

The table lists this clone with a count of one. The chain recombines TRBV20-1 with TRBJ1-5; 9 nucleotides line up with TRBD1. Losses at the gene ends were 3 bases for V and 7 bases for J; bases not matched to a gene: 10. The CDR3 totals 15 residues. The germline gives CDR1 DFQATT, CDR2 SNEGSKA (reference sequence). This chain's CDR3 is CSASTGTGSIQPQHF. CDR3 sequence (DNA): TGCAGTGCTAGTACCGGGACAGGGTCAATACAGCCCCAGCATTTT.

The V call is TRBV7-9, the J call TRBJ2-7; 9 bases fit TRBD2. The length of the CDR3 is 13 residues. The ends lost 7 bases at V and 7 bases at J; junction bases unmatched: 8. Looked up from germline, CDR1 is SEHNR and CDR2 is FQNEAQ (reference sequence). CDR3 bases: TGTGCCAGCACCATAGCGGGAGTCTGGGAGCAGTACTTC. Translation gives CASTIAGVWEQYF. Drawing the rest from reference TRBV7-9 and TRBJ2-7, the complete variable domain is DTGVSQNPRHKITKRGQNVTFRCDPISEHNRLYWYRQTLGQGPEFLTYFQNEAQLEKSRLLSDRFSAERPKGSFSTLEIQRTEQGDSAMYLCASTIAGVWEQYFGPGTRLTVT.

V usage is TRBV19 and J usage is TRBJ2-1, with D hard to call. This CDR3 spans 12 amino acids. Germline CDR1 LNHDA, CDR2 SQIVND (reference sequence). Trimming left V 5 bases short and J 6 bases short, with 8 bases between. In DNA form, the CDR3 reads TGTGCCAGTAGTGTCGTGTCCAATGAGCAGTTCTTC. Residues: CASSVVSNEQFF. Variable domain in full (rest from reference TRBV19 and TRBJ2-1): DGGITQSPKYLFRKEGQNVTLSCEQNLNHDAMYWYRQDPGQGLRLIYYSQIVNDFQKGDIAEGYSVSREKKESFPLTVTSAQKNPTAFYLCASSVVSNEQFFGPGTRLTVL.

The CDR3 protein is CAWSVPGAQDYQPQHF. The DNA for the CDR3 is TGTGCCTGGAGTGTACCCGGCGCTCAGGATTATCAGCCCCAGCATTTT. This sequence joins TRBV30 and TRBJ1-5; D remains ambiguous. The CDR3 has 16 amino acids. Trimming pared 0 bases from V and 5 bases from J, leaving 17 bases between. In germline, CDR1 is GTSNPN, CDR2 SVGIG (reference sequence).

The gene calls are TRBV11-3 and TRBJ1-2, with D perhaps matching TRBD1 (6 bases). The V end was cut by 7 bases, the J end by 7 bases, with 19 bases between. The CDR3 is 14 residues long. The germline V gene has CDR1 SGHNT and CDR2 YENEEA. The CDR3 here is CASTIGGALGGYTF. In DNA, the CDR3 is TGTGCCAGCACAATCGGGGGGGCTCTAGGTGGCTACACCTTC.

This chain uses TRBV11-2 with TRBJ1-4; D is unclear. V was pared by 0 bases and J by 3 bases, with 8 bases between. Germline CDR1 SGHAT, CDR2 FQNNGV. This CDR3 region has 15 residues. CDR3 loop: CASSLDLYSNEKLFF. CDR3 coding DNA: TGTGCCAGCAGCTTAGATCTATATTCTAATGAAAAACTGTTTTTT.